This TCR beta chain was sequenced during a study of T cell responses to AZD1222 COVID-19 vaccine. Across the study: Second-dose timings of about 4 or about 12 weeks were pooled. Study-wide findings and caveats: Spike as a whole was targeted by vaccine-associated CD4 TCRs, dominant at 160-218 and 743-854. Just 5 to 7 AZD1222 recipients tested seropositive at baseline.

CDR1 is SGHTA and CDR2 is FQGNSA in the germline V gene. The CDR3 contains 14 residues. Trimming cost V 5 bases and J 13 bases; bases outside gene matches: 7. With regard to this clone: Its antigen is still unknown.

The method was immunoSEQ multiplex PCR; TCRdb's version includes in-frame clones alone and lacks a portion of them. The sample has around 150,000 clones, more than 90% seen once; the top ten hold roughly 5%. The source material was peripheral blood, sampled on day 0 of AZD1222 vaccination. This sequence joins TRBV7-2 and TRBJ1-6; 11 positions agree with TRBD1. The receptor comes from an adult in good health. CDR3 coding DNA: TGTGCCAGCAGCCTGACAGGACAGGGGGCCCCCCTCCACTTT. Protein sequence: CASSLTGQGAPLHF.